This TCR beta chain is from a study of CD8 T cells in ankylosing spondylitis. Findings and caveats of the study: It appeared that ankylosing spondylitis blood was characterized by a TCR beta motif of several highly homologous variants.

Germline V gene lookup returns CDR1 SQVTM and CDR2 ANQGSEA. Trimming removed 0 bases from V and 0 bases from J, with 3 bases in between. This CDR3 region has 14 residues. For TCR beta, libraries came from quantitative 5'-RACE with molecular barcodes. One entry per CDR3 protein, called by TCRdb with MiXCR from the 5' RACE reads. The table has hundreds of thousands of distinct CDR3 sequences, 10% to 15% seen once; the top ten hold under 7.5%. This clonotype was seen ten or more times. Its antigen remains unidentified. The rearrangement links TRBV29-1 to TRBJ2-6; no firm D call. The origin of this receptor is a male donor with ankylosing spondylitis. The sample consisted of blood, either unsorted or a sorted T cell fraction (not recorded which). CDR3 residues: CSVEDPSGANVLTF. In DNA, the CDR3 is TGCAGCGTTGAAGACCCCTCTGGGGCCAACGTCCTGACTTTC.